This T cell receptor (beta chain) appears in the sequencing data of a study of cytomegalovirus exposure and HLA in healthy donors. Points from the study as a whole: Among TCR beta chains, those listed as cytomegalovirus-associated numbered around 160. TRBV6-2, TRBV6-3 and some other V segments were unresolvable in 87-base-pair reads. Confirmation in vitro established that a few CMV-associated chains were specific for CMV antigens. It was taken for granted in presence/absence analyses that sequencing depth across donors was roughly uniform.

The PCR made use of 60 Vbeta and 13 Jbeta primers. Data came from immunoSEQ multiplex PCR; TCRdb stores just in-frame clones and leaves some out. The sample lists over 150,000 clones; roughly 80% were seen once. As for this clone: Its cognate antigen is unknown.

Germline CDR1 PRHDT, CDR2 FYEKMQ (reference sequence). CDR3 length equals 14 residues. Sequenced material: PBMCs. This chain uses TRBV13 with TRBJ2-5, with a tentative D call TRBD2 (6 bases). The assigned J gene may be wrong: the sequence end matches TRBJ2-7 better. The receptor's source is a man aged 35-49 years in good health and CMV-seronegative. The CDR3 region is CASTLRDLAYEQYF. In DNA, the CDR3 is TGTGCCAGCACCTTGAGGGACTTAGCCTACGAGCAGTACTTC.